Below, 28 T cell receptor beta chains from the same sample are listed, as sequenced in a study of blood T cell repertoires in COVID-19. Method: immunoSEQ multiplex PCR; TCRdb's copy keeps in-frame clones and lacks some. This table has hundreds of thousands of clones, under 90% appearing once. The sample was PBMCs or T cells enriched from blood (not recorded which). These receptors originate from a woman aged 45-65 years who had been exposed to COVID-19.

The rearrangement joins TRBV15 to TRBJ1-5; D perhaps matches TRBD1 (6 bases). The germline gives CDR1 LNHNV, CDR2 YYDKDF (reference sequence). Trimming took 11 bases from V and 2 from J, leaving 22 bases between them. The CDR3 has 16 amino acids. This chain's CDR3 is CARLMRGGFRNQPQHF. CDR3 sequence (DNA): TGTGCCCGGTTAATGAGGGGGGGATTTCGCAATCAGCCCCAGCATTTT. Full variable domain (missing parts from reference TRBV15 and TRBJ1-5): DAMVIQNPRYQVTQFGKPVTLSCSQTLNHNVMYWYQQKSSQAPKLLFHYYDKDFNNEADTPDNFQSRRPNTSFCFLDIRSPGLGDTAMYLCARLMRGGFRNQPQHFGDGTRLSIL.

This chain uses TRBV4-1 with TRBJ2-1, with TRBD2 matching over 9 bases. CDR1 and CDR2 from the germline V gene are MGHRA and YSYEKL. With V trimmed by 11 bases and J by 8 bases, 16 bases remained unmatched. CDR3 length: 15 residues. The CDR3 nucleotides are TGCGCCGGGCCACCCCCGGGACTAGCCGCGGATGAGCAGTTCTTC. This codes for CAGPPPGLAADEQFF.

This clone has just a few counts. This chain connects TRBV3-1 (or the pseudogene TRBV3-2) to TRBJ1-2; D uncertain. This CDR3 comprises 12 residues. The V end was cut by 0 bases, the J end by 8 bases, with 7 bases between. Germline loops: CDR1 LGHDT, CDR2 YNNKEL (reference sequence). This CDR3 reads CASSQESGGYTF. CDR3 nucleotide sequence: TGTGCCAGCAGCCAAGAATCGGGAGGCTACACCTTC.

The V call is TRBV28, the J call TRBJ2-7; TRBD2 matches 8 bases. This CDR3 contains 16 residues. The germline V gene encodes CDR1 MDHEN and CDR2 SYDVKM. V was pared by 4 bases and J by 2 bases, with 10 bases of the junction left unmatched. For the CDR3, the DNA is TGTGCCAGCAGTTCCCCCCGGGGGGGTGGAACCTACGAGCAGTACTTC. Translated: CASSSPRGGGTYEQYF.

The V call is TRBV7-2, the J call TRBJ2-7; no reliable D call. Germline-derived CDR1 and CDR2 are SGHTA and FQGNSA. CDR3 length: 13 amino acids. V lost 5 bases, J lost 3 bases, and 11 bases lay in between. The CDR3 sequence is CASSPSPGYEQYF. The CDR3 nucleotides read TGTGCCAGCAGCCCCTCTCCGGGCTACGAGCAGTACTTC.

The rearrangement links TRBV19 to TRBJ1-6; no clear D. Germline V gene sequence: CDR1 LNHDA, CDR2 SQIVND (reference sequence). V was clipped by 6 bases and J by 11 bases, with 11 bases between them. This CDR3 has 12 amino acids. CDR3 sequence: CASSPPGAPLHF. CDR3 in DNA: TGTGCCAGTAGCCCCCCCGGGGCACCCCTCCACTTT.

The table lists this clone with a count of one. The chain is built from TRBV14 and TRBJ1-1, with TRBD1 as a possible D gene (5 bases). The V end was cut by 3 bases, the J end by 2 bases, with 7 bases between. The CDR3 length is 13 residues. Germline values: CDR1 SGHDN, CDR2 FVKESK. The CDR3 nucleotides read TGTGCCAGCAGCCACGGGGGAAACACTGAAGCTTTCTTT. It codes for CASSHGGNTEAFF.

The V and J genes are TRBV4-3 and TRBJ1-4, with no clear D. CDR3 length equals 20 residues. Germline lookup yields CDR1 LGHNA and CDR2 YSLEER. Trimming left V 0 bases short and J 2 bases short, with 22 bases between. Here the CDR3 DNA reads TGCGCCAGCAGCCAAGATATCGGCACGGAAGAATGGAGGACTAATGAAAAACTGTTTTTT. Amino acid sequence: CASSQDIGTEEWRTNEKLFF.

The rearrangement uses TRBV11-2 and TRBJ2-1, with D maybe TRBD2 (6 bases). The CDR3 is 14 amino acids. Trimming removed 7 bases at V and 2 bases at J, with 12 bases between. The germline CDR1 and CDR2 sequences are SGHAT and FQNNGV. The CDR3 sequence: CASTIWGAYNEQFF. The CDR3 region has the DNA TGTGCCAGCACCATTTGGGGGGCCTACAATGAGCAGTTCTTC.

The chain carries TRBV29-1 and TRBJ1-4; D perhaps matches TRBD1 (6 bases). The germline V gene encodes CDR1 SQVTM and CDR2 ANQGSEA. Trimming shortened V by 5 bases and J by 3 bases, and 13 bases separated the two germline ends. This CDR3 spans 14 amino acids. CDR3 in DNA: TGCAGCGTTACCTACAGGGTTTCTAATGAAAAACTGTTTTTT. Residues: CSVTYRVSNEKLFF.

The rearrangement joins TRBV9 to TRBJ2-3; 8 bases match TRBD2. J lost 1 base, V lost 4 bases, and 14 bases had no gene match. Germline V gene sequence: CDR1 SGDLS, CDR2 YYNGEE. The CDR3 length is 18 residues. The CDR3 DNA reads TGTGCCAGCAGCTTCGTATCAGCGGGGGTAGGGGGCACAGATACGCAGTATTTT. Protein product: CASSFVSAGVGGTDTQYF.

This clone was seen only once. CDR3 protein: CASSPGNTSPYGYTF. The CDR3 nucleotides read TGTGCCAGCAGCCCAGGCAATACCAGCCCCTATGGCTACACCTTC. The chain uses TRBV11-2 and TRBJ1-2; D gene uncertain. The CDR3 sequence is 15 residues long. Germline values: CDR1 SGHAT, CDR2 FQNNGV. Trimming took off 5 bases at V and 4 bases at J, with 17 bases between the two ends.

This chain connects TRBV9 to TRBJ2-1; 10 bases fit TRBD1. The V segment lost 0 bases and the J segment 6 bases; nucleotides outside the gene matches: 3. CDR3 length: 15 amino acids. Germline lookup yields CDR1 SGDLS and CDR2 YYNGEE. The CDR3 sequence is CASSVAGQGINEQFF. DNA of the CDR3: TGTGCCAGCAGCGTAGCGGGACAGGGGATCAATGAGCAGTTCTTC.

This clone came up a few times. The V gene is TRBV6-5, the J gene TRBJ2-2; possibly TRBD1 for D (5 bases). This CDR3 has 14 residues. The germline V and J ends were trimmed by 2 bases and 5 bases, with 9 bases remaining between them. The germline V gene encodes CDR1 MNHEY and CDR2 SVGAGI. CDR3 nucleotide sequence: TGTGCCAGCAGTTACACTGCAGGGACCGGGGAGCTGTTTTTT. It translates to CASSYTAGTGELFF.

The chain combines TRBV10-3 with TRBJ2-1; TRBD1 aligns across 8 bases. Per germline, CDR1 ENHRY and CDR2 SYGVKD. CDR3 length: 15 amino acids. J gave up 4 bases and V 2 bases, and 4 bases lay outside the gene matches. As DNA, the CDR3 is TGTGCCATCAGTGAGGGACAGGGCGTATACAATGAGCAGTTCTTC. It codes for CAISEGQGVYNEQFF.

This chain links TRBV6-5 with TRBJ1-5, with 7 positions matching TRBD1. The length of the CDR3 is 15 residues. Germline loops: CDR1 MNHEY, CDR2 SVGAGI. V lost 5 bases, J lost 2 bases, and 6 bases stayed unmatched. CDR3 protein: CASSLQGIRNQPQHF. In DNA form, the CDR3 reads TGTGCCAGCAGTCTACAGGGGATCCGCAATCAGCCCCAGCATTTT.

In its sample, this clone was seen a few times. CDR3 amino acids: CASSTLRELFF. The CDR3 DNA reads TGTGCCAGTAGTACCCTAAGGGAGCTGTTTTTT. The gene calls are TRBV19 and TRBJ2-2, with D unclear. The germline V and J ends were trimmed by 4 bases and 9 bases, with 6 bases remaining between them. The CDR3 contains 11 residues. CDR1 is LNHDA, CDR2 SQIVND, per germline (reference sequence). Drawing the rest from reference TRBV19 and TRBJ2-2, the complete variable domain is DGGITQSPKYLFRKEGQNVTLSCEQNLNHDAMYWYRQDPGQGLRLIYYSQIVNDFQKGDIAEGYSVSREKKESFPLTVTSAQKNPTAFYLCASSTLRELFFGEGSRLTVL.

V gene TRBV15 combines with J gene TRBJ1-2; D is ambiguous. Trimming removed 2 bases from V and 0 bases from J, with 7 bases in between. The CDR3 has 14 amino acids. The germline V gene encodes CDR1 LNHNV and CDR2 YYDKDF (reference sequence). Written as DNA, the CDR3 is TGTGCCACCAGCAGACACCCAGCTAACTATGGCTACACCTTC. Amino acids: CATSRHPANYGYTF.

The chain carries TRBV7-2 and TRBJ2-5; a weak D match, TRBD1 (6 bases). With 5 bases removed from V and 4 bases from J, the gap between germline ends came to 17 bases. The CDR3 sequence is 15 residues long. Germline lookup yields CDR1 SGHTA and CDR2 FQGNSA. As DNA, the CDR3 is TGTGCCAGCAGCCCACAGGGTGGTGGAGGAGAGACCCAGTACTTC. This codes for CASSPQGGGGETQYF.

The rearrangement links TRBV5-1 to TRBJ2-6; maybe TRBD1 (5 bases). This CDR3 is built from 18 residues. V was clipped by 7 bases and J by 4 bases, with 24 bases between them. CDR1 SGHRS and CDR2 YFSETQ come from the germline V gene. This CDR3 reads CASSALGYPGSGANVLTF. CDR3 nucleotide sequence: TGCGCCAGCTCCGCGCTGGGATACCCAGGGTCAGGGGCCAACGTCCTGACTTTC.

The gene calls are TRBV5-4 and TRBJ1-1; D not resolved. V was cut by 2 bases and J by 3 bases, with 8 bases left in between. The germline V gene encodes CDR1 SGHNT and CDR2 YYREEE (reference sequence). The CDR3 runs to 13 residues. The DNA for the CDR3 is TGTGCCAGCAGCTTCGCACAGTACACTGAAGCTTTCTTT. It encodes CASSFAQYTEAFF.

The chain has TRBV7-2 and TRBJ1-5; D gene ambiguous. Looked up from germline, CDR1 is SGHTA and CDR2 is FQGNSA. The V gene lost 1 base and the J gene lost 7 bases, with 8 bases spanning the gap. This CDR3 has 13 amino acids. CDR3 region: CASSLETQQPQHF. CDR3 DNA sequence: TGTGCCAGCAGCTTAGAGACTCAACAGCCCCAGCATTTT.

The CDR3, as DNA: TGTGCCAGCAGCTTAGAGGTGGGAGGCAGGGGCACAGATACGCAGTATTTT. It translates to CASSLEVGGRGTDTQYF. The V call is TRBV7-7, the J call TRBJ2-3; possible D gene TRBD2, 6 bases. This CDR3 comprises 17 residues. Between the trimmed V and J ends, which lost 1 base and 1 base, there was a span of 15 bases. Per the germline V gene, CDR1 is SSHAT and CDR2 is FNYEAQ (reference sequence).

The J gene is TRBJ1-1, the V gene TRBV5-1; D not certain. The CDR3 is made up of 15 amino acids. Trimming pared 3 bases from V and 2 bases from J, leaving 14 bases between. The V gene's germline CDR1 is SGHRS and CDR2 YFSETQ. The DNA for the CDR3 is TGCGCCAGCAGCTCTGCGACACACACTAACACTGAAGCTTTCTTT. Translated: CASSSATHTNTEAFF.

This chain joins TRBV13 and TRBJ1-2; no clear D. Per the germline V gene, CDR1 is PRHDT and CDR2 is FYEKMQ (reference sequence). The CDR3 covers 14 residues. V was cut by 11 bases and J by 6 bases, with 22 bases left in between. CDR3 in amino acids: CARPTSTSGDGYTF. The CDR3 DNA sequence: TGTGCCCGACCAACAAGTACTTCCGGGGATGGCTACACCTTC.

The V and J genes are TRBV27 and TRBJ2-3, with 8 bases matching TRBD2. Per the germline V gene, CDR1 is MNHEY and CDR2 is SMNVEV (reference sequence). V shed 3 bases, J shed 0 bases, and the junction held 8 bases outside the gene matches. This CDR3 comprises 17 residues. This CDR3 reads CASSFRIAGTSTDTQYF. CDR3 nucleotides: TGTGCCAGCAGTTTCCGTATAGCGGGGACGAGCACAGATACGCAGTATTTT.

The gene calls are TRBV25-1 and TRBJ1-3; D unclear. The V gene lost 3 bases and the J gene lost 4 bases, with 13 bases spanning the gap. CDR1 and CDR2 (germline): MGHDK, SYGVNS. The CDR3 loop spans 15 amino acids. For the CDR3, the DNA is TGTGCCAGCAGTGAGCCCGGATCTAGAGGAAACACCATATATTTT. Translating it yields CASSEPGSRGNTIYF.

The CDR3 spells CASSLGLAGGDTQYF. DNA of the CDR3: TGTGCCAGCAGCTTGGGACTAGCGGGAGGAGATACGCAGTATTTT. The chain links TRBV11-3 to TRBJ2-3; 15 nucleotides agree with TRBD2. Germline assignment: CDR1 SGHNT and CDR2 YENEEA. Losses at the gene ends were 3 bases for V and 5 bases for J; bases not matched to a gene: 0. The CDR3 sequence is 15 residues long.